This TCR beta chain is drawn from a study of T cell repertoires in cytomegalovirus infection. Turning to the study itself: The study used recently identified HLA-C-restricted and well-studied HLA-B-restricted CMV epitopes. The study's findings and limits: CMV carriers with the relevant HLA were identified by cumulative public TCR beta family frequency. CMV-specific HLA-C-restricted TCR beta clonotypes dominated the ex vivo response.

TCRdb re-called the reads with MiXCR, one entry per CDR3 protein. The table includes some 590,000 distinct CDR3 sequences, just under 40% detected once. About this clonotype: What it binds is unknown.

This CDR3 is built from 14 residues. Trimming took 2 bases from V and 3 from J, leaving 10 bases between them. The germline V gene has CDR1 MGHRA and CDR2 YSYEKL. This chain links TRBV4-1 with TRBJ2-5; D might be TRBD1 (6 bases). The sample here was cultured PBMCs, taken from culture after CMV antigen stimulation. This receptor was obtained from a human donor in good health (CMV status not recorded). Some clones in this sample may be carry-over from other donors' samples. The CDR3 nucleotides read TGCGCCAGCAGCCAACCCCACAGGGAAGAGACCCAGTACTTC. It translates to CASSQPHREETQYF.